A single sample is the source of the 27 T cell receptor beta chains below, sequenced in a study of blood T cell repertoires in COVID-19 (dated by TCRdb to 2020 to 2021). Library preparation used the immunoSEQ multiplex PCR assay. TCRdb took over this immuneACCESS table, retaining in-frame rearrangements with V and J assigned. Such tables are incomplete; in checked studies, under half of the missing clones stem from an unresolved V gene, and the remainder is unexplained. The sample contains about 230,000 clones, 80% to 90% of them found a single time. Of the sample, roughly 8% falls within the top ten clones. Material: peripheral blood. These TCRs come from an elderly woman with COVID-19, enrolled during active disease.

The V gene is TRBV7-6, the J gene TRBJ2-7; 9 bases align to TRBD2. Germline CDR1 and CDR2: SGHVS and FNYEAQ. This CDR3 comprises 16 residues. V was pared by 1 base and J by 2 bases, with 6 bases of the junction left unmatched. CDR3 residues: CASSLELAGAPYEQYF. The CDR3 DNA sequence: TGTGCCAGCAGCTTAGAGTTAGCGGGAGCACCCTACGAGCAGTACTTC.

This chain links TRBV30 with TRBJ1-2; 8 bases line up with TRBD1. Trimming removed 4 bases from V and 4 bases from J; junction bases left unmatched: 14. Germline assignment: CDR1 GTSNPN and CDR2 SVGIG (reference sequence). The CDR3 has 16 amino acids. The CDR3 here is CAWKFSGGLGSYGYTF. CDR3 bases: TGTGCCTGGAAATTTTCAGGGGGCTTGGGGAGCTATGGCTACACCTTC.

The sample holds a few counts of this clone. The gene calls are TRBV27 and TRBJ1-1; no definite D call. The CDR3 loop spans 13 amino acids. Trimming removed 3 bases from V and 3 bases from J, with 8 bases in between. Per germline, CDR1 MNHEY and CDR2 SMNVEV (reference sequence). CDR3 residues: CASSFQRDTEAFF. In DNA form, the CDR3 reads TGTGCCAGCAGTTTTCAGAGGGACACTGAAGCTTTCTTT.

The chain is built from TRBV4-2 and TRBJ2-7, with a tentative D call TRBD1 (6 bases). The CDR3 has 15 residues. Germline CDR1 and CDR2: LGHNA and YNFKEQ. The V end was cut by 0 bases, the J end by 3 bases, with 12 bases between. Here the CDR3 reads CASSQEGHSVYEQYF. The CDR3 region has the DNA TGTGCCAGCAGCCAAGAGGGACACTCCGTCTACGAGCAGTACTTC.

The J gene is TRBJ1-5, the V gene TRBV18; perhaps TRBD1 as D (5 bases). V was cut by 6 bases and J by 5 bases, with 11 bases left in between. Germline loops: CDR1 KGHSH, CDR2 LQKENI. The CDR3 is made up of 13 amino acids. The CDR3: CASSPGLDQPQHF. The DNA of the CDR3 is TGTGCCAGCTCGCCGGGACTTGATCAGCCCCAGCATTTT.

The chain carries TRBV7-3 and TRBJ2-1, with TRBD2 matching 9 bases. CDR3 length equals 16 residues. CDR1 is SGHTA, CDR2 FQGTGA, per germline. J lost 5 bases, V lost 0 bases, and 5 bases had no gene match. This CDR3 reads CASSLTSAGGNNEQFF. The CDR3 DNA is TGTGCCAGCAGCTTAACATCAGCGGGGGGAAACAATGAGCAGTTCTTC.

The CDR3 DNA reads TGTGCCAGTAAGGGGAGGGCAGGGGCCGGCAATGAGCAGTTCTTC. The encoded protein is CASKGRAGAGNEQFF. V gene TRBV19 combines with J gene TRBJ2-1; tentative D call: TRBD2 (7 bases). Germline CDR1 LNHDA, CDR2 SQIVND (reference sequence). The CDR3 consists of 15 residues. V lost 7 bases and J lost 6, with 19 bases in between.

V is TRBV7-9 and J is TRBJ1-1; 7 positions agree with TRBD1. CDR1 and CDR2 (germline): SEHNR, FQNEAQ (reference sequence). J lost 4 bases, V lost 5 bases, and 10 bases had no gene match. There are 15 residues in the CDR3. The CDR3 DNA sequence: TGTGCCAGCAGCCCCCGTAACAGGGGTTCCACTGAAGCTTTCTTT. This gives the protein CASSPRNRGSTEAFF.

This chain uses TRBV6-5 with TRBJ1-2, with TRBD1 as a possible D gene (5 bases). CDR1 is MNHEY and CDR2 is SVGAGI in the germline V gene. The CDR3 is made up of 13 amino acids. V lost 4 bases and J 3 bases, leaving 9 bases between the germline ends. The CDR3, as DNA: TGTGCCAGCAGTTCACAGGTCGACTATGGCTACACCTTC. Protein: CASSSQVDYGYTF.

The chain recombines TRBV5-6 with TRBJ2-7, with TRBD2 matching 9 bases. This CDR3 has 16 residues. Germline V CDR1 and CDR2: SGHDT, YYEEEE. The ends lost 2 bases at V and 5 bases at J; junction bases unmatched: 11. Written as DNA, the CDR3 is TGTGCCAGCAGCTTATACCTTAGCGGGAGTCGGCACGAGCAGTACTTC. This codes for CASSLYLSGSRHEQYF.

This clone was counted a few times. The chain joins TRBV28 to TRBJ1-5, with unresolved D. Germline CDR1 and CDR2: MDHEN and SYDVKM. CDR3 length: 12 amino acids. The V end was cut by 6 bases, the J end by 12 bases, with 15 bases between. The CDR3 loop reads CASRELSRGQHF. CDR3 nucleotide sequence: TGTGCCAGCAGAGAGTTGAGCCGGGGCCAGCATTTT.

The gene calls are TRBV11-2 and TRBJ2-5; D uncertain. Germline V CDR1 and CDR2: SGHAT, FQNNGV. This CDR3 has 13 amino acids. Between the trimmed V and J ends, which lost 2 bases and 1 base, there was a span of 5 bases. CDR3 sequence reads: CASSLSLQETQYF. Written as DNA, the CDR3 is TGTGCCAGCAGCTTAAGCCTCCAAGAGACCCAGTACTTC.

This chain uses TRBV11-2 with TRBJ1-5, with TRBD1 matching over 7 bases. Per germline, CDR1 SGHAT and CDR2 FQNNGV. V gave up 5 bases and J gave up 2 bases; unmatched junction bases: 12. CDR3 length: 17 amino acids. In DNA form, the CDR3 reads TGTGCCAGCAGCCTACGGACAGGTGGAGGCGGCAATCAGCCCCAGCATTTT. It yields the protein CASSLRTGGGGNQPQHF.

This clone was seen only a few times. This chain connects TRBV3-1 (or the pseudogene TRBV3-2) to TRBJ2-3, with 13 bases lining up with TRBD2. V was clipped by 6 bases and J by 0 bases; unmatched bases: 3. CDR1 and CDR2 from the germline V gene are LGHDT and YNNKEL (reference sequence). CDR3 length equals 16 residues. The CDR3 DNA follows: TGTGCCAGCAGACTAGCGGGAGGGACTAGCACAGATACGCAGTATTTT. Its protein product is CASRLAGGTSTDTQYF.

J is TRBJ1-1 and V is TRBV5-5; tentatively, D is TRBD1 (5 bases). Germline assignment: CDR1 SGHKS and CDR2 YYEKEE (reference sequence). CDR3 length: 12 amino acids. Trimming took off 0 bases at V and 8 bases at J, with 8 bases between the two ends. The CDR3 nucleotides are TGTGCCAGCAGCTTGGAGGGGAACGAAGCTTTCTTT. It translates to CASSLEGNEAFF.

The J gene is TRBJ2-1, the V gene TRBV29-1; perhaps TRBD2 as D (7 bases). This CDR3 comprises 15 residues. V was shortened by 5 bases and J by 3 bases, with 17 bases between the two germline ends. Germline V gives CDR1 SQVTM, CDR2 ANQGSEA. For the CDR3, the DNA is TGCAGCGTTTCCCGGGGGCCTAGCGGCTACAATGAGCAGTTCTTC. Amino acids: CSVSRGPSGYNEQFF.

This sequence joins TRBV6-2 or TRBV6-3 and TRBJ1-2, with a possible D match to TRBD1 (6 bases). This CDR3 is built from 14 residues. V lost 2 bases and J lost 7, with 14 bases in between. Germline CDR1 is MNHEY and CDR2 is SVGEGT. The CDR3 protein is CASSYGAGAFGYTF. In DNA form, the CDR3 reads TGTGCCAGCAGTTACGGCGCGGGGGCGTTTGGCTACACCTTC.

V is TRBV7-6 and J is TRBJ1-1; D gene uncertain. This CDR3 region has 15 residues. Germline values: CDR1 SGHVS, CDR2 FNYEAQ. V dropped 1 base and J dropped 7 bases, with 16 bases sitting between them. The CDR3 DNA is TGTGCCAGCAGCTTAGAAGTCGGAGGGATCGGTGAAGCTTTCTTT. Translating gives CASSLEVGGIGEAFF. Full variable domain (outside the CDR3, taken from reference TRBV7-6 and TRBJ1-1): GAGVSQSPRYKVTKRGQDVALRCDPISGHVSLYWYRQALGQGPEFLTYFNYEAQQDKSGLPNDRFSAERPEGSISTLTIQRTEQRDSAMYRCASSLEVGGIGEAFFGQGTRLTVV.

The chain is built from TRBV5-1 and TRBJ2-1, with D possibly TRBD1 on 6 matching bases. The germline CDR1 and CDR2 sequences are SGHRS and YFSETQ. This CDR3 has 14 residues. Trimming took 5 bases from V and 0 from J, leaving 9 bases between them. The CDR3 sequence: CASRADSSYNEQFF. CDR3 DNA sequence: TGCGCCAGCAGAGCGGACAGCTCCTACAATGAGCAGTTCTTC.

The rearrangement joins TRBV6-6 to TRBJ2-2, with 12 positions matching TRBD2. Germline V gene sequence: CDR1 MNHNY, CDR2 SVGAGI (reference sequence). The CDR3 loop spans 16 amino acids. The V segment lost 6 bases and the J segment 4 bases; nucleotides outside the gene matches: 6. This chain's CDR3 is CASRSLAGGPTGELFF. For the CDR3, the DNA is TGTGCCAGCAGATCCCTAGCGGGAGGGCCCACCGGGGAGCTGTTTTTT.

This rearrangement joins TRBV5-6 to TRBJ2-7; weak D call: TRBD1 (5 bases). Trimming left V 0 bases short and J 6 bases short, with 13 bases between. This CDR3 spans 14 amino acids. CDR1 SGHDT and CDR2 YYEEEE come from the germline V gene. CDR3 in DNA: TGTGCCAGCAGCTTGGCTAGGGGAATCGGCGAGCAGTACTTC. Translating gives CASSLARGIGEQYF. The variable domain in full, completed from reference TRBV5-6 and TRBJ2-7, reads DAGVTQSPTHLIKTRGQQVTLRCSPKSGHDTVSWYQQALGQGPQFIFQYYEEEERQRGNFPDRFSGHQFPNYSSELNVNALLLGDSALYLCASSLARGIGEQYFGPGTRLTVT.

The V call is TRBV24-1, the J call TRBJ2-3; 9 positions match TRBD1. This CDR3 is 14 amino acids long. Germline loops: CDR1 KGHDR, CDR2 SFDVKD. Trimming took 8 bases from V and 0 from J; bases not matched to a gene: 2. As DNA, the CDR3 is TGTGCCACCAAAGGGACAGGGAGCACAGATACGCAGTATTTT. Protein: CATKGTGSTDTQYF.

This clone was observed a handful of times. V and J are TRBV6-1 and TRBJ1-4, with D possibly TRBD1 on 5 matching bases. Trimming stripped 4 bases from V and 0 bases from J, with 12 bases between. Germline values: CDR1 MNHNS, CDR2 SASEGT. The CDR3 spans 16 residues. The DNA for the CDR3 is TGTGCCAGCAGTGCAGGGTTTTTAACAACTAATGAAAAACTGTTTTTT. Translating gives CASSAGFLTTNEKLFF.

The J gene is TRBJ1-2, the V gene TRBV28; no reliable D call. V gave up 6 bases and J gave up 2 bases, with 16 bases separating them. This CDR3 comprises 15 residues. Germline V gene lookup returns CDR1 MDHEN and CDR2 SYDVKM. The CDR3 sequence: CASRKGIAANYGYTF. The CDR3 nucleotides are TGTGCCAGCAGGAAGGGTATAGCGGCGAACTATGGCTACACCTTC.

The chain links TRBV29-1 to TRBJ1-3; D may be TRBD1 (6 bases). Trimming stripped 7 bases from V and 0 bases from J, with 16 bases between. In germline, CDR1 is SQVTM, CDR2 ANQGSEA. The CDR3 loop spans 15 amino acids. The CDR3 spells CSARDNALSGNTIYF. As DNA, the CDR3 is TGCAGCGCCCGGGACAACGCTCTCTCTGGAAACACCATATATTTT. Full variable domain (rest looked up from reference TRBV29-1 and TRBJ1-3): SAVISQKPSRDICQRGTSLTIQCQVDSQVTMMFWYRQQPGQSLTLIATANQGSEATYESGFVIDKFPISRPNLTFSTLTVSNMSPEDSSIYLCSARDNALSGNTIYFGEGSWLTVV.

The CDR3 protein is CASRYRVLEAFF. The CDR3 DNA is TGTGCCAGCAGATACAGGGTACTGGAAGCTTTCTTT. V usage is TRBV27 and J usage is TRBJ1-1, with D perhaps TRBD1 (6 bases). V was clipped by 6 bases and J by 8 bases, with 13 bases between them. The CDR3 sequence is 12 residues long. Germline V gives CDR1 MNHEY, CDR2 SMNVEV (reference sequence).

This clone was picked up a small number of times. CDR3 sequence: CASSPGQGINSPLHF. The CDR3 DNA reads as TGCGCCAGCAGCCCGGGACAGGGAATTAATTCACCCCTCCACTTT. V and J are TRBV4-1 and TRBJ1-6, with 9 bases aligning to TRBD1. The CDR3 extends over 15 amino acids. Germline CDR1 reads MGHRA; CDR2 reads YSYEKL. The junction had 4 bases not matched to a gene; V was cut back by 4 bases and J by 6 bases.